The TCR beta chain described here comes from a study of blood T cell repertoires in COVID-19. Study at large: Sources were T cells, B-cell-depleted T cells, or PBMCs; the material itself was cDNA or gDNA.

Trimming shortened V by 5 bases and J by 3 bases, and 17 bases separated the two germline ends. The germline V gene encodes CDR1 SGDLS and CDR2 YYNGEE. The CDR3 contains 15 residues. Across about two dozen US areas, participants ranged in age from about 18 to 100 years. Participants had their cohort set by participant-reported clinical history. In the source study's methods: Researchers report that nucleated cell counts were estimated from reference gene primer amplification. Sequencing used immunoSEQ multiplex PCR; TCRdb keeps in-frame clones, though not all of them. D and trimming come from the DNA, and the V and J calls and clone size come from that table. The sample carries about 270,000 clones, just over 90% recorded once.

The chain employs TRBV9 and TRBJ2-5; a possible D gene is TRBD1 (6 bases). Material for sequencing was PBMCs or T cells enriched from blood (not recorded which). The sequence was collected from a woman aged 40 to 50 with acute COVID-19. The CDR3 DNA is TGTGCCAGCAGTCCCGGACAGTTAGCTGAAGAGACCCAGTACTTC. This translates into CASSPGQLAEETQYF. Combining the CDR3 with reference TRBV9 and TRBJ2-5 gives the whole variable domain DSGVTQTPKHLITATGQRVTLRCSPRSGDLSVYWYQQSLDQGLQFLIQYYNGEERAKGNILERFSAQQFPDLHSELNLSSLELGDSALYFCASSPGQLAEETQYFGPGTRLLVL.